Listed here are 26 T cell receptor beta chains from one sample, sequenced in a study of CD8+CD57+ T cells in acquired aplastic anemia. TCR beta VDJ and CDR3 were profiled, and genomic DNA was the template. In TCRdb, the reads were re-called with MiXCR into one record per CDR3 protein. The sample holds about half a million distinct CDR3 sequences, approximately 33% seen once. For sequencing, patients were chosen who had shown expansion of CD8+CD57+ cells by flow cytometry. Material: sorted CD4+, CD8+, or CD8+CD57+ T cells (not recorded which) from PBMCs. The source of these receptors is a human donor with aplastic anemia.

In the case of this clonotype: This may arise from a read error, as a much more abundant clone is one base away. This rearrangement joins TRBV2 to TRBJ1-5; D may be TRBD1 (5 bases). V was trimmed by 3 bases and J by 10 bases, leaving 7 bases between them. The CDR3 consists of 11 residues. Germline V CDR1 and CDR2: SNHLY, FYNNEI. The CDR3 is CASSDQGPQHF. The CDR3 DNA is TGTGCCAGCAGTGACCAGGGCCCCCAGCATTTT.

This clonotype has at least ten counts. V usage is TRBV19 and J usage is TRBJ1-3; D might be TRBD1 (5 bases). The V end was cut by 4 bases, the J end by 1 base, with 8 bases between. This CDR3 spans 14 amino acids. Germline values: CDR1 LNHDA, CDR2 SQIVND (reference sequence). The CDR3 sequence: CASSTTASGNTIYF. The DNA of the CDR3 is TGTGCCAGTAGTACGACAGCATCTGGAAACACCATATATTTT. Using reference TRBV19 and TRBJ1-3 for the parts outside the CDR3, the full variable domain is DGGITQSPKYLFRKEGQNVTLSCEQNLNHDAMYWYRQDPGQGLRLIYYSQIVNDFQKGDIAEGYSVSREKKESFPLTVTSAQKNPTAFYLCASSTTASGNTIYFGEGSWLTVV.

This clonotype was detected many times. A junction end diverges from the germline sequence, so it may reflect a read error. CDR3 nucleotide sequence: TGTGCTAGCAGTACAAACTCCAGGGAAGAGACCCAGTACTTC. The encoded protein is CASSTNSREETQYF. The J gene is TRBJ2-5, the V gene TRBV7-7, with D tentatively TRBD1 (5 bases). This CDR3 contains 14 residues. Germline assignment: CDR1 SSHAT and CDR2 FNYEAQ (reference sequence).

The sample holds a few counts of this clonotype. The rearrangement uses TRBV25-1 and TRBJ1-2, with 9 positions matching TRBD1. Germline-derived CDR1 and CDR2 are MGHDK and SYGVNS. CDR3 length equals 14 residues. With V trimmed by 6 bases and J by 6 bases, 8 bases remained unmatched. CDR3 sequence (DNA): TGTGCCAGCAGACCCCCGGGACAGGGACATGGCTACACCTTC. As protein: CASRPPGQGHGYTF.

Here the CDR3 reads CASSEVERHTGELFF. The CDR3 coding sequence is TGTGCCAGCAGTGAAGTAGAGCGACACACCGGGGAGCTGTTTTTT. The chain has TRBV6-1 and TRBJ2-2; D gene ambiguous. The V and J ends lost 1 base and 3 bases respectively, with 9 bases between them. The CDR3 runs 15 residues. CDR1 and CDR2 (germline): MNHNS, SASEGT.

The chain joins TRBV12-3 or TRBV12-4 to TRBJ1-5; D possibly corresponds to TRBD1 (5 bases). CDR3 size: 15 residues. V was pared by 6 bases and J by 0 bases, with 12 bases between. The DNA of the CDR3 is TGTGCCAGCAGGACCTCAGGGTATAGCAATCAGCCCCAGCATTTT. The encoded protein is CASRTSGYSNQPQHF.

This clonotype occurred a few times. V usage is TRBV29-1 and J usage is TRBJ2-3; the D call may be TRBD1 or TRBD2 (6 bases each). Germline CDR1 reads SQVTM; CDR2 reads ANQGSEA. The V end was cut by 0 bases, the J end by 14 bases, with 12 bases between. CDR3 length: 11 amino acids. This CDR3 is CSVEEGGSGYF. CDR3 bases: TGCAGCGTTGAAGAAGGGGGGAGTGGGTATTTT.

To note about this clonotype: A much larger clone differs from this one at a single base, so this may be a read error. The chain has TRBV9 and TRBJ1-2; D not resolved. CDR1 and CDR2 from the germline V gene are SGDLS and YYNGEE. The V and J ends lost 0 bases and 5 bases respectively, with 14 bases between them. This CDR3 region has 15 residues. The CDR3 is CASSVAAAQGYGYTF. The CDR3 nucleotides are TGTGCCAGCAGCGTAGCAGCAGCTCAAGGTTATGGCTACACCTTC.

This sequence joins TRBV10-3 and TRBJ2-7; TRBD1 matches at 8 bases. In germline, CDR1 is ENHRY, CDR2 SYGVKD. Trimming took 10 bases from V and 3 from J; bases not matched to a gene: 8. CDR3 length: 13 amino acids. As DNA, the CDR3 is TGTGCCACTTCGGACAGGGTTCTCTACGAGCAGTACTTC. Residues: CATSDRVLYEQYF.

This clonotype appeared many times. The chain recombines TRBV10-3 with TRBJ2-3, with D uncertain. The CDR3 has 13 amino acids. The germline gives CDR1 ENHRY, CDR2 SYGVKD. V was shortened by 0 bases and J by 7 bases, with 8 bases between the two germline ends. CDR3 nucleotide sequence: TGTGCCATCAGTGAGTCGGGCTACAATACGCAGTATTTT. Amino acids: CAISESGYNTQYF.

V usage is TRBV12-3 or TRBV12-4 and J usage is TRBJ2-2, with D uncertain. V was shortened by 4 bases and J by 2 bases, with 14 bases between the two germline ends. The CDR3 sequence is 16 residues long. In DNA, the CDR3 is TGTGCCAGCAGTTACTCGGCTGTGGGTAACACCGGGGAGCTGTTTTTT. Protein product: CASSYSAVGNTGELFF.

The chain uses TRBV10-1 and TRBJ1-1; D may be TRBD1 (6 bases). V was shortened by 0 bases and J by 6 bases, with 14 bases between the two germline ends. The germline CDR1 and CDR2 sequences are WNHNN and SYGVQD (reference sequence). There are 15 residues in the CDR3. This chain's CDR3 is CASSESPGVGSEAFF. The CDR3 bases are TGCGCCAGCAGTGAGTCTCCAGGGGTGGGCTCTGAAGCTTTCTTT.

This clonotype came up many times. This chain links TRBV19 with TRBJ1-5, with 9 positions matching TRBD1. Trimming at V came to 7 bases and at J to 7 bases, leaving 11 bases not matched to a gene. In germline, CDR1 is LNHDA, CDR2 SQIVND (reference sequence). The CDR3 contains 15 residues. CDR3: CASTLTGTGFQPQHF. In DNA form, the CDR3 reads TGTGCCAGTACCCTGACCGGGACAGGGTTCCAGCCCCAGCATTTT.

This clonotype was seen ten or more times. The chain employs TRBV9 and TRBJ2-7; D unresolved. Per germline, CDR1 SGDLS and CDR2 YYNGEE. CDR3 length equals 14 residues. The V end was cut by 4 bases, the J end by 0 bases, with 11 bases between. The CDR3 coding sequence is TGTGCCAGCAGCCTACGTACCGACTCCTACGAGCAGTACTTC. Amino acids: CASSLRTDSYEQYF.

This rearrangement joins TRBV9 to TRBJ1-5; D is uncertain. V dropped 0 bases and J dropped 0 bases, with 4 bases sitting between them. In germline, CDR1 is SGDLS, CDR2 YYNGEE. The CDR3 extends over 14 amino acids. The CDR3 DNA is TGTGCCAGCAGCGTAGAGTCTAGCAATCAGCCCCAGCATTTT. It is translated as CASSVESSNQPQHF.

This clonotype has a count of ten or more. This sequence joins TRBV7-9 and TRBJ2-7; D unclear. This CDR3 is 11 amino acids long. V was shortened by 4 bases and J by 5 bases, with 6 bases between the two germline ends. From germline, CDR1 is SEHNR and CDR2 FQNEAQ (reference sequence). CDR3 region: CASSSRDEQYF. The DNA for the CDR3 is TGTGCCAGCAGCTCCCGGGACGAGCAGTACTTC. Filled out from reference TRBV7-9 and TRBJ2-7, the complete variable domain reads DTGVSQNPRHKITKRGQNVTFRCDPISEHNRLYWYRQTLGQGPEFLTYFQNEAQLEKSRLLSDRFSAERPKGSFSTLEIQRTEQGDSAMYLCASSSRDEQYFGPGTRLTVT.

The chain has TRBV20-1 and TRBJ2-2, with 10 bases fitting TRBD2. Losses at the gene ends were 5 bases for V and 4 bases for J; bases not matched to a gene: 10. From germline, CDR1 is DFQATT and CDR2 SNEGSKA (reference sequence). There are 16 residues in the CDR3. In DNA, the CDR3 is TGCAGTGCTTACCGGACTAGCGGCAAAATCACCGGGGAGCTGTTTTTT. Translating it yields CSAYRTSGKITGELFF.

A word on this clonotype: Just one base apart from a much larger clone, this may be a read error. The gene calls are TRBV20-1 and TRBJ1-2; the match to TRBD1 covers 8 bases. Germline CDR1 DFQATT, CDR2 SNEGSKA (reference sequence). There are 15 residues in the CDR3. Losses at the gene ends were 5 bases for V and 2 bases for J; bases not matched to a gene: 10. CDR3 amino acids: CSAQTWDRRNYGYTF. CDR3 nucleotides: TGCAGTGCTCAAACTTGGGACAGGAGGAACTATGGCTACACCTTC.

Points on this clonotype: This could be a read error, since a much larger clone is one nucleotide away. Given the absence of the conserved phenylalanine or tryptophan at the CDR3 end, a read error is likely. The CDR3 nucleotides read TGTGCCAGCAGTTGGGGGGGCGCCTATGGCTACACCCTC. This translates into CASSWGGAYGYTL. The V and J genes are TRBV12-3 or TRBV12-4 and TRBJ1-2; D is possibly TRBD1 (6 bases). Trimming shortened V by 4 bases and J by 4 bases, and 10 bases separated the two germline ends. CDR3 length: 13 amino acids.

This clonotype was detected only a few times. This may be a read error, as it is one base from a much larger clone. This chain connects TRBV24-1 to TRBJ2-5; D tentatively fits TRBD1 or TRBD2 (5 bases each). This CDR3 is 11 amino acids long. The V and J ends lost 9 bases and 7 bases respectively, with 11 bases between them. CDR1 and CDR2 (germline): KGHDR, SFDVKD. In nucleotides, the CDR3 is TGTGCCACCGGGTCTGGGGGGACCCAGTACTTC. Translated: CATGSGGTQYF.

The chain couples TRBV2 to TRBJ2-7; possibly TRBD1 or TRBD2 for D (5 bases each). The germline V gene has CDR1 SNHLY and CDR2 FYNNEI. The length of the CDR3 is 15 residues. With 6 bases removed from V and 2 bases from J, the gap between germline ends came to 17 bases. In DNA form, the CDR3 reads TGTGCCAGCAGCGTCAGAGGGGATCCCACCTACGAGCAGTACTTC. Translation gives CASSVRGDPTYEQYF.

This chain links TRBV20-1 with TRBJ2-7; either TRBD1 or TRBD2 may fit D (6 bases each). Germline loops: CDR1 DFQATT, CDR2 SNEGSKA (reference sequence). The CDR3 totals 12 residues. V was pared by 8 bases and J by 5 bases, with 16 bases between. CDR3 protein: CSMGGTNNEQYF. CDR3 DNA: TGCAGTATGGGGGGCACTAACAACGAGCAGTACTTC.

This rearrangement joins TRBV5-4 to TRBJ1-6, with 7 nucleotides matching TRBD1. Germline loops: CDR1 SGHNT, CDR2 YYREEE (reference sequence). This CDR3 has 17 residues. With V trimmed by 0 bases and J by 9 bases, 12 bases remained unmatched. DNA of the CDR3: TGTGCCAGCAGCTTGGGACAGGGCGGGAATAATGGTTCACCCCTCCACTTT. It translates to CASSLGQGGNNGSPLHF. Complete variable domain (other parts from reference TRBV5-4 and TRBJ1-6): ETGVTQSPTHLIKTRGQQVTLRCSSQSGHNTVSWYQQALGQGPQFIFQYYREEENGRGNFPPRFSGLQFPNYSSELNVNALELDDSALYLCASSLGQGGNNGSPLHFGNGTRLTVT.

The sample holds a few counts of this clonotype. The rearrangement links TRBV20-1 to TRBJ2-3; a weak D match, TRBD1 (7 bases). V lost 5 bases, J lost 4 bases, and 13 bases lay in between. Germline CDR1 DFQATT, CDR2 SNEGSKA (reference sequence). This CDR3 comprises 13 residues. The CDR3 DNA reads TGCAGTGCTGTCCAGGGGGGTGCAGATACGCAGTATTTT. Translation: CSAVQGGADTQYF.

This clonotype was observed a single time. The rearrangement joins TRBV20-1 to TRBJ2-5, with D maybe TRBD2 (7 bases). In germline, CDR1 is DFQATT, CDR2 SNEGSKA (reference sequence). CDR3 size: 15 residues. The V and J ends lost 2 bases and 4 bases respectively, with 17 bases between them. CDR3 loop: CSARSRVGGRETQYF. The CDR3 DNA is TGCAGTGCTAGATCCAGAGTGGGGGGGCGAGAGACCCAGTACTTC.

This rearrangement joins TRBV6-5 to TRBJ2-3; D is unresolved. Trimming left V 0 bases short and J 0 bases short, with 7 bases between. Germline V gives CDR1 MNHEY, CDR2 SVGAGI. CDR3 length: 15 amino acids. CDR3 protein: CASSYSAISTDTQYF. The CDR3 nucleotides are TGTGCCAGCAGTTACTCCGCGATTAGCACAGATACGCAGTATTTT.